This T cell receptor beta chain was obtained from a study of T cell responses to AZD1222 COVID-19 vaccine. Findings and caveats of the study: Close to half of spike-specific TCRs reportedly recognize unmutated variant regions. The donor cohort was predominantly white British with a female majority, and clonal diversity may have been underestimated.

V gave up 0 bases and J gave up 0 bases, with 6 bases separating them. Germline V gene data show CDR1 as GTSNPN and CDR2 as SVGIG (reference sequence). This CDR3 is built from 14 residues. Details on this clone: No antigen is known for it.

TCRdb keeps only in-frame clones here, not all; method: immunoSEQ multiplex PCR. Of roughly 150,000 clones in the sample, roughly nine tenths were seen once. Material: peripheral blood, obtained 28 days after the second AZD1222 dose. The clonotype was recovered from an adult who received the AZD1222 COVID-19 vaccine. This chain links TRBV30 with TRBJ1-5; D call uncertain. CDR3 region: CAWSVGASNQPQHF. CDR3 coding DNA: TGTGCCTGGAGTGTAGGTGCTAGCAATCAGCCCCAGCATTTT.